These T cell receptor beta chains were read from a single sample in a study of beta chain features in type 1 diabetes. TCRdb keeps only in-frame clones here, not all; method: immunoSEQ multiplex PCR. The sample holds 310,000 or so clones, approximately 8.2% seen once. The sequenced material came from central memory CD4+ T cells from blood. These receptors were collected from a woman aged 18-30 years in good health. The CDR3 runs from the conserved cysteine through the conserved F or W. The D gene is left open where the match is weak. The listing skips clone size in some rows; elsewhere it reads once, few, many or a size class.

TRBD2	TRBV5-5	TRBJ2-5	many	CASLNGASGSRETQYF	TGTGCCAGCCTAAACGGGGCTAGCGGGAGTAGGGAGACCCAGTACTTC
NA	TRBV7-2	TRBJ2-2	NA	CASSLRPSVNTGELFF	TGTGCCAGCAGCTTAAGGCCTAGCGTGAACACCGGGGAGCTGTTTTTT
NA	TRBV4-3	TRBJ2-5	few	CASSPRGRETQYF	TGCGCCAGCAGCCCGAGAGGCAGAGAGACCCAGTACTTC
TRBD2	TRBV4-2	TRBJ2-3	many	CASSQGTSFNTQYF	TGTGCCAGCAGCCAGGGGACTAGCTTCAATACGCAGTATTTT
TRBD2	TRBV7-2	TRBJ2-5	few	CASSPAPSGQETQYF	TGTGCCAGCAGCCCCGCCCCTAGCGGCCAAGAGACCCAGTACTTC
NA	TRBV10-3	TRBJ2-5	few	CAISESGGMETQYF	TGTGCCATCAGTGAGTCTGGGGGAATGGAGACCCAGTACTTC
NA	TRBV28	TRBJ1-5	few	CASSPGGTYAINQPQHF	TGTGCCAGCAGCCCAGGTGGGACTTACGCCATCAATCAGCCCCAGCATTTT
NA	TRBV29-1	TRBJ2-3	NA	CSVEDGGGTQYF	TGCAGCGTTGAAGATGGAGGGGGTACGCAGTATTTT
NA	TRBV7-9	TRBJ2-7	NA	CASSPRGGSPYEQYF	TGTGCCAGCAGCCCCCGTGGGGGATCCCCCTACGAGCAGTACTTC
TRBD1	TRBV9	TRBJ2-2	NA	CASSQGATPNTGELFF	TGTGCCAGCAGCCAGGGGGCTACTCCGAACACCGGGGAGCTGTTTTTT
NA	TRBV25-1	TRBJ2-1	NA	CATALLRGSYNEQFF	TGTGCCACTGCCCTCTTGAGGGGCTCCTACAATGAGCAGTTCTTC
NA	TRBV18	TRBJ2-1	NA	CASSRLQGDEQFF	TGTGCCAGCTCACGACTACAGGGTGATGAGCAGTTCTTC
NA	TRBV5-4	TRBJ2-5	few	CASSLMGRETQYF	TGTGCCAGCAGCTTGATGGGGCGGGAGACCCAGTACTTC
NA	TRBV2	TRBJ1-2	few	CASRGEGGYTF	TGTGCCAGCAGGGGGGAAGGAGGCTACACCTTC
NA	TRBV11-2	TRBJ2-1	NA	CASSPASGAQGRQFF	TGTGCCAGCAGCCCAGCTTCCGGGGCCCAGGGGAGGCAGTTCTTC
NA	TRBV7-9	TRBJ1-2	NA	CASSPRFLVSYTF	TGTGCCAGCAGCCCCCGGTTTTTGGTTAGCTACACCTTC
NA	TRBV29-1	TRBJ1-2	NA	CSVERPISRPRDYTF	TGCAGCGTTGAACGCCCCATCTCCCGGCCCCGCGACTACACCTTC
NA	TRBV2	TRBJ2-1	few	CASSETAARLNEQFF	TGTGCCAGCAGTGAAACAGCGGCTAGATTAAATGAGCAGTTCTTC
NA	TRBV29-1	TRBJ2-3	NA	CSVARGAPTDTQYF	TGCAGCGTTGCACGGGGAGCCCCCACAGATACGCAGTATTTT
TRBD2	TRBV10-3	TRBJ2-2	few	CAISELGGRAGGELFF	TGTGCCATCAGTGAGCTCGGCGGGAGGGCAGGCGGGGAGCTGTTTTTT
TRBD2	TRBV7-9	TRBJ2-3	NA	CASSTSPSGRGDTQYF	TGTGCCAGCAGCACGAGCCCTAGCGGGAGAGGAGATACGCAGTATTTT
NA	TRBV11-2	TRBJ2-1	NA	CASSQTGGYNEQFF	TGTGCCAGCAGCCAGACTGGCGGCTACAATGAGCAGTTCTTC